This passage covers 30 T cell receptor beta chains from one sample sequenced in a study of blood T cell repertoires in COVID-19. Profiling relied on immunoSEQ multiplex PCR, and the TCRdb table lists in-frame clones only, not all of them. The data show 90,000 to 95,000 clones, approximately 90% seen once. Sequencing used peripheral blood. Every receptor here comes from a woman older than 75 with active COVID-19.

Here the CDR3 reads CASSQGSSGRSLYEQYF. The CDR3 DNA reads as TGTGCCAGCAGCCAAGGAAGTAGCGGGAGGTCCCTCTACGAGCAGTACTTC. This chain connects TRBV3-1 (or the pseudogene TRBV3-2) to TRBJ2-7, with 10 bases fitting TRBD2. The CDR3 consists of 17 residues. The V and J ends lost 1 base and 3 bases, in that order; junction bases with no gene match: 9. Germline CDR1 and CDR2: LGHDT and YNNKEL (reference sequence).

This clone came up once. The chain has TRBV9 and TRBJ2-7; TRBD1 matches at 8 bases. This CDR3 is 17 amino acids long. Germline V gene lookup returns CDR1 SGDLS and CDR2 YYNGEE. The J segment lost 4 bases and the V segment lost 3 bases, leaving 15 bases of the junction unmatched. CDR3 sequence (DNA): TGTGCCAGCAGCGGATCCCAGCCGGGACAGGTGTGGTACGAGCAGTACTTC. This codes for CASSGSQPGQVWYEQYF.

The chain joins TRBV7-2 to TRBJ1-5; D remains unclear. Germline CDR1 and CDR2: SGHTA and FQGNSA. Trimming removed 1 base from V and 8 bases from J, with 12 bases in between. CDR3 length: 14 amino acids. The chain's CDR3 is CASSLDRVHEPQHF. The CDR3 region has the DNA TGTGCCAGCAGCTTAGACCGGGTCCACGAGCCCCAGCATTTT.

The chain employs TRBV21-1 and TRBJ2-2; the table's D gene call, TRBD2, was not cross checked with the DNA. TRBV21-1 is listed as a pseudogene. This CDR3 comprises 20 residues. CDR3: CASLLPGLAGEAAWTGELFF. CDR3 DNA: TGTGCCAGCCTACTCCCCGGACTAGCGGGAGAAGCCGCCTGGACCGGGGAGCTGTTTTTT.

The V gene is TRBV24-1, the J gene TRBJ2-3; TRBD2 aligns across 11 bases. The V segment lost 4 bases and the J segment 2 bases; nucleotides outside the gene matches: 7. The CDR3 is made up of 17 amino acids. CDR1 KGHDR and CDR2 SFDVKD come from the germline V gene. The CDR3 spells CATSDPVAGGITDTQYF. CDR3 bases: TGTGCCACCAGTGACCCTGTAGCGGGAGGGATCACAGATACGCAGTATTTT.

The rearrangement links TRBV7-8 to TRBJ2-3; D remains ambiguous. Trimming cost V 7 bases and J 2 bases, with 16 bases left between them. This CDR3 is 15 amino acids long. CDR1 is SGHVS and CDR2 is FQNEAQ in the germline V gene. The CDR3 loop reads CASTLLRGITDTQYF. The CDR3 bases are TGTGCCAGCACCCTTCTCCGCGGTATCACAGATACGCAGTATTTT.

The CDR3 DNA is TGCGCCAGCAGCTTGGGGATTCCTCTACCGGGACTAGCGGTTCGGAATGAGCAGTTCTTC. Encoded protein: CASSLGIPLPGLAVRNEQFF. The chain carries TRBV5-1 and TRBJ2-1; 11 bases are a match to TRBD2. Germline trimming cut 0 bases from V and 7 bases from J; bases unmatched to any gene: 18. This CDR3 is 20 amino acids long. Germline assignment: CDR1 SGHRS and CDR2 YFSETQ.

The chain couples TRBV25-1 to TRBJ1-1, with 7 bases fitting TRBD1. Germline CDR1 and CDR2: MGHDK and SYGVNS. V lost 6 bases to trimming and J lost 3 bases; unmatched junction nucleotides: 4. The CDR3 is 13 residues long. CDR3: CASRNRGDTEAFF. In nucleotides, the CDR3 is TGTGCCAGCAGAAACAGGGGAGACACTGAAGCTTTCTTT. The entire variable domain, with the rest obtained from reference TRBV25-1 and TRBJ1-1, is as follows: EADIYQTPRYLVIGTGKKITLECSQTMGHDKMYWYQQDPGMELHLIHYSYGVNSTEKGDLSSESTVSRIRTEHFPLTLESARPSHTSQYLCASRNRGDTEAFFGQGTRLTVV.

The chain combines TRBV7-9 with TRBJ2-7; D gene ambiguous. Deletions cut 1 base from V and 4 bases from J, with 8 bases between. Per germline, CDR1 SEHNR and CDR2 FQNEAQ (reference sequence). The CDR3 runs to 13 residues. CDR3 in amino acids: CASSLGPKYEQYF. The CDR3 nucleotides read TGTGCCAGCAGCTTAGGGCCGAAATACGAGCAGTACTTC.

The chain links TRBV5-1 to TRBJ1-1; 12 nucleotides align to TRBD1. Germline lookup yields CDR1 SGHRS and CDR2 YFSETQ. V shed 1 base, J shed 4 bases, and the junction held 14 bases outside the gene matches. The CDR3 loop spans 19 amino acids. The CDR3 is CASSLIRDRGPFRGTEAFF. CDR3 in DNA: TGCGCCAGCAGCTTGATCAGGGACAGGGGGCCTTTCCGGGGCACTGAAGCTTTCTTT.

The V call is TRBV27, the J call TRBJ2-4; 14 nucleotides line up with TRBD2. Trimming at V came to 4 bases and at J to 9 bases, leaving 11 bases not matched to a gene. CDR3 length: 17 amino acids. Germline-derived CDR1 and CDR2 are MNHEY and SMNVEV (reference sequence). CDR3 sequence: CASSSATSGRVGTIQYF. CDR3 DNA: TGTGCCAGCAGTTCGGCGACTAGCGGGAGGGTAGGGACCATTCAGTACTTC.

The rearrangement links TRBV3-1 (or the pseudogene TRBV3-2) to TRBJ2-5; tentatively, D is TRBD2 (6 bases). Germline CDR1 LGHDT, CDR2 YNNKEL (reference sequence). CDR3 length: 14 amino acids. V lost 6 bases to trimming and J lost 3 bases, with 14 bases between them. Here the CDR3 reads CASSSQGLEETQYF. The CDR3 DNA sequence: TGTGCCAGCAGTAGTCAGGGACTGGAAGAGACCCAGTACTTC.

The chain employs TRBV19 and TRBJ2-2; 13 nucleotides agree with TRBD2. The V segment lost 3 bases and the J segment 5 bases; nucleotides outside the gene matches: 3. The CDR3 is 16 amino acids. Germline assignment: CDR1 LNHDA and CDR2 SQIVND (reference sequence). CDR3 loop: CASSITSGRGTGELFF. The CDR3 nucleotides read TGTGCCAGTAGTATTACTAGCGGGAGGGGAACCGGGGAGCTGTTTTTT.

The rearrangement joins TRBV11-2 to TRBJ2-2, with a tentative D call TRBD1 (5 bases). CDR3 size: 13 residues. V was trimmed by 5 bases and J by 7 bases, leaving 11 bases between them. CDR1 is SGHAT and CDR2 is FQNNGV in the germline V gene. The chain's CDR3 is CASSPRVGGELFF. The CDR3 DNA is TGTGCCAGCAGCCCCAGGGTGGGCGGGGAGCTGTTTTTT. The full variable domain, completed using reference TRBV11-2 and TRBJ2-2, is EAGVAQSPRYKIIEKRQSVAFWCNPISGHATLYWYQQILGQGPKLLIQFQNNGVVDDSQLPKDRFSAERLKGVDSTLKIQPAKLEDSAVYLCASSPRVGGELFFGEGSRLTVL.

This clone has only one observation. The V call is TRBV4-3, the J call TRBJ2-3, with 7 bases aligning to TRBD2. This CDR3 region has 16 residues. From germline, CDR1 is LGHNA and CDR2 YSLEER. The trim removed 1 base at V and 2 bases at J, leaving 6 bases unmatched. CDR3 protein: CASSQGEGVATDTQYF. The CDR3 region has the DNA TGCGCCAGCAGCCAAGGGGAGGGAGTAGCCACAGATACGCAGTATTTT.

This chain joins TRBV14 and TRBJ2-4, with 9 bases fitting TRBD1. CDR1 SGHDN and CDR2 FVKESK come from the germline V gene. The CDR3 has 19 residues. V shed 0 bases, J shed 0 bases, and the junction held 9 bases outside the gene matches. In nucleotides, the CDR3 is TGTGCCAGCAGCCAAGATAGGACAGGGGCTAAGACAGCCAAAAACATTCAGTACTTC. Amino acids: CASSQDRTGAKTAKNIQYF.

V and J are TRBV7-2 and TRBJ2-1; the match to TRBD2 covers 9 bases. Per the germline V gene, CDR1 is SGHTA and CDR2 is FQGNSA. V lost 4 bases, J lost 6 bases, and 10 bases stayed unmatched. This CDR3 spans 16 amino acids. The CDR3 region has the DNA TGTGCCAGCAGCTCGGTGCTGACTAGCGGATCCAATGAGCAGTTCTTC. Protein: CASSSVLTSGSNEQFF.

The chain carries TRBV15 and TRBJ1-2; 9 nucleotides line up with TRBD1. V lost 0 bases to trimming and J lost 5 bases; unmatched junction nucleotides: 7. The CDR3 runs 16 residues. Germline CDR1 is LNHNV and CDR2 is YYDKDF (reference sequence). CDR3 in amino acids: CATSRDPGDRAYGYTF. CDR3 sequence (DNA): TGTGCCACCAGCAGAGACCCAGGGGACAGGGCGTATGGCTACACCTTC.

This clone was detected once. The chain combines TRBV18 with TRBJ2-7; 9 positions match TRBD1. The CDR3 consists of 17 residues. The V gene's germline CDR1 is KGHSH and CDR2 LQKENI. The V segment lost 5 bases and the J segment 0 bases; nucleotides outside the gene matches: 11. CDR3 region: CASSSLRPGQGSYEQYF. The DNA for the CDR3 is TGTGCCAGCTCATCACTTCGCCCGGGACAGGGCTCCTACGAGCAGTACTTC.

The V gene is TRBV19, the J gene TRBJ2-3; the match to TRBD2 covers 7 bases. Germline V gene sequence: CDR1 LNHDA, CDR2 SQIVND (reference sequence). This CDR3 has 16 amino acids. Germline trimming cut 5 bases from V and 4 bases from J; bases unmatched to any gene: 12. The CDR3, as DNA: TGTGCCAGTAGTGATCCGGGAGGAATGAGGCCAGATACGCAGTATTTT. As protein: CASSDPGGMRPDTQYF.

V is TRBV7-2 and J is TRBJ1-5; 7 nucleotides agree with TRBD1. Per the germline V gene, CDR1 is SGHTA and CDR2 is FQGNSA. V was clipped by 1 base and J by 4 bases; unmatched bases: 4. This CDR3 has 15 amino acids. The CDR3 loop is CASSLGQTGNQPQHF. The DNA for the CDR3 is TGTGCCAGCAGCTTAGGCCAGACAGGGAATCAGCCCCAGCATTTT.

CDR3 region: CASSLATGGGDEQFF. CDR3 bases: TGTGCCAGCAGCTTAGCGACGGGAGGGGGAGATGAGCAGTTCTTC. This chain joins TRBV7-6 and TRBJ2-1; 8 nucleotides line up with TRBD2. The CDR3 has 15 amino acids. Looked up from germline, CDR1 is SGHVS and CDR2 is FNYEAQ. After removal of 0 bases from V and 8 bases from J, the junction contained 6 bases not matched to a gene.

This chain links TRBV28 with TRBJ2-6; 7 nucleotides line up with TRBD1. V lost 3 bases to trimming and J lost 5 bases; unmatched junction nucleotides: 10. The CDR3 contains 17 residues. In germline, CDR1 is MDHEN, CDR2 SYDVKM. In nucleotides, the CDR3 is TGTGCCAGCAGTTTTGTAACAGGGGAATCGAGGGCCAACGTCCTGACTTTC. Amino acids: CASSFVTGESRANVLTF.

The genes are TRBV27 and TRBJ2-7; 9 bases fit TRBD2. CDR3 size: 14 residues. Germline CDR1 reads MNHEY; CDR2 reads SMNVEV (reference sequence). The junction had 8 bases not matched to a gene; V was cut back by 7 bases and J by 4 bases. This CDR3 is CASNKGLAGYEQYF. As DNA, the CDR3 is TGTGCCAGCAATAAGGGACTAGCAGGTTACGAGCAGTACTTC.

This chain joins TRBV27 and TRBJ1-4, with D maybe TRBD1 (6 bases). The CDR3 has 13 amino acids. V lost 4 bases to trimming and J lost 7 bases, with 10 bases between them. Per germline, CDR1 MNHEY and CDR2 SMNVEV (reference sequence). CDR3 region: CASSSNRVEKLFF. The CDR3 coding sequence is TGTGCCAGCAGTTCTAACAGGGTTGAAAAACTGTTTTTT.

This chain connects TRBV6-6 to TRBJ2-3; 7 bases are shared with TRBD2. The germline V gene has CDR1 MNHNY and CDR2 SVGAGI (reference sequence). V shed 6 bases and J 4 bases; nucleotides not matched to a gene: 7. The CDR3 loop spans 14 amino acids. The CDR3 loop is CASSQTSRADTQYF. The CDR3, as DNA: TGTGCCAGCAGCCAGACTAGCCGCGCAGATACGCAGTATTTT.

The J gene is TRBJ2-1, the V gene TRBV4-2; TRBD1 might be the D (6 bases). Germline assignment: CDR1 LGHNA and CDR2 YNFKEQ. This CDR3 comprises 17 residues. The V and J ends lost 3 bases and 1 base respectively, with 16 bases between them. The DNA for the CDR3 is TGTGCCAGCAGCCAGGCGGCGTGGGGACATTCCTACAATGAGCAGTTCTTC. Translated, it gives CASSQAAWGHSYNEQFF.

This clone was observed once. The rearrangement links TRBV15 to TRBJ2-7; possibly TRBD1 for D (6 bases). The length of the CDR3 is 15 residues. The V and J ends lost 5 bases and 6 bases respectively, with 20 bases between them. Germline CDR1 reads LNHNV; CDR2 reads YYDKDF (reference sequence). The CDR3 protein is CATSPGGTLIFEQYF. In DNA form, the CDR3 reads TGTGCCACCAGCCCCGGTGGGACACTTATATTCGAGCAGTACTTC.

A single count supports this clone. The CDR3 spells CASSYSTVQPQHF. The CDR3 nucleotides are TGTGCCAGCAGTTACTCGACAGTCCAGCCCCAGCATTTT. The chain has TRBV6-2 or TRBV6-3 and TRBJ1-5, with D perhaps TRBD1 (5 bases). V gave up 0 bases and J gave up 7 bases, with 7 bases separating them. The V gene's germline CDR1 is MNHEY and CDR2 SVGEGT. The CDR3 spans 13 residues.

This clone was recorded once. The chain uses TRBV3-1 (or the pseudogene TRBV3-2) and TRBJ2-1; 8 bases line up with TRBD2. Germline-derived CDR1 and CDR2 are LGHDT and YNNKEL (reference sequence). Trimming at V came to 3 bases and at J to 7 bases, leaving 8 bases not matched to a gene. CDR3 length: 15 residues. CDR3 amino acids: CASSHRSGKGNEQFF. The CDR3 region has the DNA TGTGCCAGCAGCCACCGTAGCGGGAAGGGAAATGAGCAGTTCTTC.